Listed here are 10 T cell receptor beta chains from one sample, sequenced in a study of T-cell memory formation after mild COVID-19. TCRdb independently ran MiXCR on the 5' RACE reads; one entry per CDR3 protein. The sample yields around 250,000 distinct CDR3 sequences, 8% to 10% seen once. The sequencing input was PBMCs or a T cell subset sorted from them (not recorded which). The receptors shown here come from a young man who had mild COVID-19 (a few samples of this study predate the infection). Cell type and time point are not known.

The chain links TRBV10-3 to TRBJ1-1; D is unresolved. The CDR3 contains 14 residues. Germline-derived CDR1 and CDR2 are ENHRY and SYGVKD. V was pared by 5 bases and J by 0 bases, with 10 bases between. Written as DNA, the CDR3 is TGTGCCATCAGTTGGGAGGCGCTGAACACTGAAGCTTTCTTT. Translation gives CAISWEALNTEAFF.

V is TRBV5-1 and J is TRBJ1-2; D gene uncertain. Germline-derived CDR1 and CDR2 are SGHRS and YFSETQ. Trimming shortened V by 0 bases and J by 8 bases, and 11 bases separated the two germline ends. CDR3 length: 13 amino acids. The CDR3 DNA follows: TGCGCCAGCAGCTTGGGACCGAGTTGGGGCTACACCTTC. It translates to CASSLGPSWGYTF.

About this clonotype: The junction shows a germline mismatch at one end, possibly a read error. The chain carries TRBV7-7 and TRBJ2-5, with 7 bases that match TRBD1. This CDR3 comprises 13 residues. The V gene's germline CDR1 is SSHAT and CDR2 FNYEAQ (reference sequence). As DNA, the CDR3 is TGTGCTAGCAGCAACGACAGGGAAGAGACCCAGTACTTC. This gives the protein CASSNDREETQYF.

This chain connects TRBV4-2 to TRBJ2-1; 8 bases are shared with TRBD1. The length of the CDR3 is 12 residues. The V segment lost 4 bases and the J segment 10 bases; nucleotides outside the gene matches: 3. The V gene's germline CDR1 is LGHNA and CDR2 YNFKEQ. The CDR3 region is CASSPRDREQFF. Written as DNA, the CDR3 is TGTGCCAGCAGCCCCCGGGACAGGGAGCAGTTCTTC.

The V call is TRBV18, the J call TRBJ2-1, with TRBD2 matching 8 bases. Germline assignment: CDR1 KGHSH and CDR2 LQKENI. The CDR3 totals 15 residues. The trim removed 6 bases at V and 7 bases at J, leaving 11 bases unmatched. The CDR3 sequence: CASSRNSGGQNEQFF. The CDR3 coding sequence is TGTGCCAGCTCCCGGAACAGCGGGGGTCAAAATGAGCAGTTCTTC.

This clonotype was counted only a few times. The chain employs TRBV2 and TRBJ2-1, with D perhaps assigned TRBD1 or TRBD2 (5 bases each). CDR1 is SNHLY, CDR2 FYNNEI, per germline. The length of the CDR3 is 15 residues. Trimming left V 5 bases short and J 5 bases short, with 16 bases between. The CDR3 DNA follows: TGTGCCAGCAGTCTGGGACCCCGGGGTAACAATGAGCAGTTCTTC. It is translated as CASSLGPRGNNEQFF.

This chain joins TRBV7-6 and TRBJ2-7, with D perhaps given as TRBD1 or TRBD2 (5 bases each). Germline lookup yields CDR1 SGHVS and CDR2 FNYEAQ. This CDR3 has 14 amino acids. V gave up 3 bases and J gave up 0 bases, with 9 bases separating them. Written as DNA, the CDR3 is TGTGCCAGCAGCTTGGGTGGGGGCTCCTACGAGCAGTACTTC. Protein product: CASSLGGGSYEQYF.

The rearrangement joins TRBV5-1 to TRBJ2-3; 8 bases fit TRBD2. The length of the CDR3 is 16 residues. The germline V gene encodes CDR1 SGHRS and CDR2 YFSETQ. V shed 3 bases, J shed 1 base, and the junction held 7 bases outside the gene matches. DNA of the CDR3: TGCGCCAGCAGCTCCCTAAGCGGGGGAGGCACAGATACGCAGTATTTT. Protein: CASSSLSGGGTDTQYF.

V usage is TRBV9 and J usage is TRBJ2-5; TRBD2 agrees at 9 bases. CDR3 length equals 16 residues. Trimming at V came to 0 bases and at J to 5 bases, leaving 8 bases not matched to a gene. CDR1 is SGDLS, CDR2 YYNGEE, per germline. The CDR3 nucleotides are TGTGCCAGCAGCGTAGGAGGGCGGGGGGGCGTGGAGACCCAGTACTTC. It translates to CASSVGGRGGVETQYF. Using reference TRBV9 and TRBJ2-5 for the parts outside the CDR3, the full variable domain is DSGVTQTPKHLITATGQRVTLRCSPRSGDLSVYWYQQSLDQGLQFLIQYYNGEERAKGNILERFSAQQFPDLHSELNLSSLELGDSALYFCASSVGGRGGVETQYFGPGTRLLVL.

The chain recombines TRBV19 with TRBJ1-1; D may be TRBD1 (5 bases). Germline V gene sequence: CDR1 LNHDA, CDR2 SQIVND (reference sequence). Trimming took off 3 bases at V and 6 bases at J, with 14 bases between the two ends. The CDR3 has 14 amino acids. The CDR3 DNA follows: TGTGCCAGTAGTATCGGGCCGGGGGTGGCTGAAGCTTTCTTT. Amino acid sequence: CASSIGPGVAEAFF.